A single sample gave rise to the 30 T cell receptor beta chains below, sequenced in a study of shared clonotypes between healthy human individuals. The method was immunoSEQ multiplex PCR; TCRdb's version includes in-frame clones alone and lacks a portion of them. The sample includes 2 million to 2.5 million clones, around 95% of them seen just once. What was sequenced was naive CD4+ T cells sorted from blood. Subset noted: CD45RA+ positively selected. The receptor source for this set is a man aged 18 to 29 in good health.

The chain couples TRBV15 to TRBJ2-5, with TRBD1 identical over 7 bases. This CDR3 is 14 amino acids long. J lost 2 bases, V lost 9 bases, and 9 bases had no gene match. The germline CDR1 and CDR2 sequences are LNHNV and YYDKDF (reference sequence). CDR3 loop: CATTRQGNQETQYF. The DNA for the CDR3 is TGTGCCACGACTCGACAGGGAAATCAAGAGACCCAGTACTTC.

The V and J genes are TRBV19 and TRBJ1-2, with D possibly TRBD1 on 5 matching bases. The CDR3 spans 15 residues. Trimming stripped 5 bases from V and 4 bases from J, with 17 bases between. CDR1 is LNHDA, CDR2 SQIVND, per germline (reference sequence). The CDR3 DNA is TGTGCCAGTAGTTCGGACCGGGACGGTCCCTATGGCTACACCTTC. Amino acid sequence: CASSSDRDGPYGYTF.

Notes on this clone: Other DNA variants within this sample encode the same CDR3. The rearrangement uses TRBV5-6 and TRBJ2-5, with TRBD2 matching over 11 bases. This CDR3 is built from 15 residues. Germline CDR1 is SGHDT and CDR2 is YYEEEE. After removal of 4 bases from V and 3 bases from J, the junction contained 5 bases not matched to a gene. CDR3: CASSAPGLAEETQYF. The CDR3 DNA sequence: TGTGCCAGCAGCGCCCCGGGACTAGCGGAAGAGACCCAGTACTTC.

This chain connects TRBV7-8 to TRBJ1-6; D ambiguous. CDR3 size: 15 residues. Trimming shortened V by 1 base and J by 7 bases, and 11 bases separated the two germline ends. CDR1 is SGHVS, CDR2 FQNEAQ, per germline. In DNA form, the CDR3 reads TGTGCCAGCAGCTTAGATGGACCCTCAAATTCACCCCTCCACTTT. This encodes CASSLDGPSNSPLHF.

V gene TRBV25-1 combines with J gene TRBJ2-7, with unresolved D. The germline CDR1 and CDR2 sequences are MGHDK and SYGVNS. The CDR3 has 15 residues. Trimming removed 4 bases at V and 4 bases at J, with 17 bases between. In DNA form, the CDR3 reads TGTGCCAGCAGTGTAGGGATTTTTTGGATATACGAGCAGTACTTC. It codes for CASSVGIFWIYEQYF.

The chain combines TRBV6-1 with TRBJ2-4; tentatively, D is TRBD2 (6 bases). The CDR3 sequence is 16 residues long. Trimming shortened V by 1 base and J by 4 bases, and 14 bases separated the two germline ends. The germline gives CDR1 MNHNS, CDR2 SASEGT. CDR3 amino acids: CASSEGAGSSKNIQYF. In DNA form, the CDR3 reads TGTGCCAGCAGTGAAGGGGCGGGGTCGTCAAAAAACATTCAGTACTTC.

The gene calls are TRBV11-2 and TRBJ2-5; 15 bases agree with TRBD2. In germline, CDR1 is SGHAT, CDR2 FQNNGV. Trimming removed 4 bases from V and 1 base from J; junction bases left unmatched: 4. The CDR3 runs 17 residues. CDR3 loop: CASSWTSGGAPQETQYF. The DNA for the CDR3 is TGTGCCAGCAGCTGGACTAGCGGGGGGGCCCCCCAAGAGACCCAGTACTTC.

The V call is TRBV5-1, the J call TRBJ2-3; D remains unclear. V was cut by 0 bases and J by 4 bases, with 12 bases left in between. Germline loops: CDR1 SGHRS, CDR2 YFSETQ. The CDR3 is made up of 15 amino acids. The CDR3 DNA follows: TGCGCCAGCAGCTTGGGACCTGCCGAGGCAGATACGCAGTATTTT. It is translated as CASSLGPAEADTQYF.

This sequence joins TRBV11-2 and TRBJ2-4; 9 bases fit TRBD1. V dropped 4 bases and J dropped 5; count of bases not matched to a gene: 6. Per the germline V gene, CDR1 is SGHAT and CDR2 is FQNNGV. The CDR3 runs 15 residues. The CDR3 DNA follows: TGTGCCAGCAGCTCACTACAGGGGGCAGAAAACATTCAGTACTTC. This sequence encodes CASSSLQGAENIQYF.

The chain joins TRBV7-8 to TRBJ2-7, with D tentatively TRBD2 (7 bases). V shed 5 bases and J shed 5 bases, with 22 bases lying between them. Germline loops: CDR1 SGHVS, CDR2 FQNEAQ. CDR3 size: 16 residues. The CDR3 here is CASSRGEGDAKDEQYF. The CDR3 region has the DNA TGTGCCAGCAGCCGGGGGGAGGGGGATGCGAAGGACGAGCAGTACTTC. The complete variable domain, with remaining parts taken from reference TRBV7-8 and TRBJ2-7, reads GAGVSQSPRYKVAKRGQDVALRCDPISGHVSLFWYQQALGQGPEFLTYFQNEAQLDKSGLPSDRFFAERPEGSVSTLKIQRTQQEDSAVYLCASSRGEGDAKDEQYFGPGTRLTVT.

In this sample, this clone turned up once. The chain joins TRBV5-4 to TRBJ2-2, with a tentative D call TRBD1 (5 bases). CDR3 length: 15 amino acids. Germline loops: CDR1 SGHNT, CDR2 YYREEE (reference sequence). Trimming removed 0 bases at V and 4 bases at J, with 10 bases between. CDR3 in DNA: TGTGCCAGCAGCTTGGGACAGTCCCTCACCGGGGAGCTGTTTTTT. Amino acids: CASSLGQSLTGELFF.

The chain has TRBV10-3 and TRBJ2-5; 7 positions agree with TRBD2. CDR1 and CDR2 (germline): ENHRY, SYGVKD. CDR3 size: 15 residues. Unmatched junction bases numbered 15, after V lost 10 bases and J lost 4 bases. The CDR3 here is CATGNRGSGGETQYF. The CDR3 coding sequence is TGTGCCACCGGAAACCGAGGCTCGGGAGGAGAGACCCAGTACTTC.

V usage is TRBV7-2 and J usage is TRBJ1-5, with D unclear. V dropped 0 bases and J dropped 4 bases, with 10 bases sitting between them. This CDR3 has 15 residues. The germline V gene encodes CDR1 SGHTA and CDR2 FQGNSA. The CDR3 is CASSLAEGRNQPQHF. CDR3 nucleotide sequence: TGTGCCAGCAGCTTAGCGGAAGGGAGAAATCAGCCCCAGCATTTT. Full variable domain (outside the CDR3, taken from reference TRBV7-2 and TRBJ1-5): GAGVSQSPSNKVTEKGKDVELRCDPISGHTALYWYRQSLGQGLEFLIYFQGNSAPDKSGLPSDRFSAERTGGSVSTLTIQRTQQEDSAVYLCASSLAEGRNQPQHFGDGTRLSIL.

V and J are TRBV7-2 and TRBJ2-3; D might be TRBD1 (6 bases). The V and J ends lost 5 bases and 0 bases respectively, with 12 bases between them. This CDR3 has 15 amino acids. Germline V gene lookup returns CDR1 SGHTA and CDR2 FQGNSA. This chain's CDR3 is CASSEQGDSTDTQYF. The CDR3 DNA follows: TGTGCCAGCAGCGAACAGGGTGATAGCACAGATACGCAGTATTTT. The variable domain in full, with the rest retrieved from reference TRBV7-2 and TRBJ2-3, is GAGVSQSPSNKVTEKGKDVELRCDPISGHTALYWYRQSLGQGLEFLIYFQGNSAPDKSGLPSDRFSAERTGGSVSTLTIQRTQQEDSAVYLCASSEQGDSTDTQYFGPGTRLTVL.

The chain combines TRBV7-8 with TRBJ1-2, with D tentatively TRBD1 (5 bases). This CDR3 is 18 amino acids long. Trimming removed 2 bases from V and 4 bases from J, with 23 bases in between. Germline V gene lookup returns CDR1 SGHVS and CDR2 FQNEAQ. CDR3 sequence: CASSLRSRDLPGGYGYTF. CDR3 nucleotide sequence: TGTGCCAGCAGCTTAAGGTCCAGGGATCTACCCGGGGGCTATGGCTACACCTTC.

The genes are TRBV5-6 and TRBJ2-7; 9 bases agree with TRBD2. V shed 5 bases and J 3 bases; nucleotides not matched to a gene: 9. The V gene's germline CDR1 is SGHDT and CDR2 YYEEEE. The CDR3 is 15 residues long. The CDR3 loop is CASSHLAGNFYEQYF. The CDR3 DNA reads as TGTGCCAGCAGTCATCTAGCGGGAAATTTCTACGAGCAGTACTTC.

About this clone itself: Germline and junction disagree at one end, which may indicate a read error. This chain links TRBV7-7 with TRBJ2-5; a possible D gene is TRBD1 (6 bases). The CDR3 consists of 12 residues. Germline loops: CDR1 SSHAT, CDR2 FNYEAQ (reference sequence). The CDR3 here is CASSTDRQTQYF. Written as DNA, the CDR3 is TGTGCTAGCAGCACCGACAGGCAGACCCAGTACTTC.

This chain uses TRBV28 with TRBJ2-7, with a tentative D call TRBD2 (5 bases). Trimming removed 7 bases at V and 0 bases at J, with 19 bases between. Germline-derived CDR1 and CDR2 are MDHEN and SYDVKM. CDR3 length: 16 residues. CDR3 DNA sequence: TGTGCCAGCAACCAGCCTGGCGGGCAGAGCTCCTACGAGCAGTACTTC. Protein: CASNQPGGQSSYEQYF.

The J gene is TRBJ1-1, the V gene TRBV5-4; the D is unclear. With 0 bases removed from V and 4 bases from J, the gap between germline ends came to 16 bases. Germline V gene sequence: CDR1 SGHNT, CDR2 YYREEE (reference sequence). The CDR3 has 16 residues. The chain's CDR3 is CASSLGGGEGSTEAFF. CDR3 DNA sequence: TGTGCCAGCAGCTTGGGAGGCGGAGAGGGAAGCACTGAAGCTTTCTTT.

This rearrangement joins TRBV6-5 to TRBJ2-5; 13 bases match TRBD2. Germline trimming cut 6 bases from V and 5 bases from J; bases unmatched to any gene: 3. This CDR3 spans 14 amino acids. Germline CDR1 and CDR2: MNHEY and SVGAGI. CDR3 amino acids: CASSGLAGVETQYF. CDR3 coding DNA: TGTGCCAGCAGCGGACTAGCGGGAGTTGAGACCCAGTACTTC.

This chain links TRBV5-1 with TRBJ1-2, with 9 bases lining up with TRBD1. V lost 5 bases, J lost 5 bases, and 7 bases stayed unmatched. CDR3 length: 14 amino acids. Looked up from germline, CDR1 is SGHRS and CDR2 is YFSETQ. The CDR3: CASRAGQGRYGYTF. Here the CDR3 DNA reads TGCGCCAGCAGGGCGGGACAGGGACGGTATGGCTACACCTTC. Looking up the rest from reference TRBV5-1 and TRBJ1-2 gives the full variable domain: KAGVTQTPRYLIKTRGQQVTLSCSPISGHRSVSWYQQTPGQGLQFLFEYFSETQRNKGNFPGRFSGRQFSNSRSEMNVSTLELGDSALYLCASRAGQGRYGYTFGSGTRLTVV.

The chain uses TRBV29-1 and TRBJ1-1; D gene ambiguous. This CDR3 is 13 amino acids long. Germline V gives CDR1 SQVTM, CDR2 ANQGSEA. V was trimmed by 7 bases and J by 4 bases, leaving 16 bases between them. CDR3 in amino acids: CSAKTIWGTEAFF. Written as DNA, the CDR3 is TGCAGCGCCAAGACCATATGGGGCACTGAAGCTTTCTTT.

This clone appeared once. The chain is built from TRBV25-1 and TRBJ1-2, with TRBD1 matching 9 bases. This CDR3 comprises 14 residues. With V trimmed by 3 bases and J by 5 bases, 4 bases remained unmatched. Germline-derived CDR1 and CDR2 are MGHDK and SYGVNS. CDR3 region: CASSDDRGAYGYTF. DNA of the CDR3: TGTGCCAGCAGTGACGACAGGGGGGCATATGGCTACACCTTC.

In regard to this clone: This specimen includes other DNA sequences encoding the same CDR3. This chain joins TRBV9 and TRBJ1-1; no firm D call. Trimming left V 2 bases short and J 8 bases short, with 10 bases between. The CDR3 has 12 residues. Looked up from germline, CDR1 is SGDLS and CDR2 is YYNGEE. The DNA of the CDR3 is TGTGCCAGCAGCGTTTCCGGCTCCGAAGCTTTCTTT. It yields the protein CASSVSGSEAFF.

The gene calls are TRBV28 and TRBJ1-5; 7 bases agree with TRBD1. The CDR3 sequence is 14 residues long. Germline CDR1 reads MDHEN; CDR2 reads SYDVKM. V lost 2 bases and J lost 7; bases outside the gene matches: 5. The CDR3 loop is CASSLGGGYQPQHF. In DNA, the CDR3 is TGTGCCAGCAGTTTAGGAGGGGGCTACCAGCCCCAGCATTTT.

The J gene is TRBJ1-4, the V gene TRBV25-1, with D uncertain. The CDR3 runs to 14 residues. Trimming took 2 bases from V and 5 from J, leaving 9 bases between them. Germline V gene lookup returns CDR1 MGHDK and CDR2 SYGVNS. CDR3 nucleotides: TGTGCCAGCAGTGAAGTCGGCGAGAATGAAAAACTGTTTTTT. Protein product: CASSEVGENEKLFF.

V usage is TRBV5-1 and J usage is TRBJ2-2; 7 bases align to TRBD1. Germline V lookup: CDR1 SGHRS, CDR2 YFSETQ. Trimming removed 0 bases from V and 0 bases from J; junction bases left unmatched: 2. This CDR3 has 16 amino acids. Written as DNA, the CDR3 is TGCGCCAGCAGCTTGGAAACAGGGGCGAACACCGGGGAGCTGTTTTTT. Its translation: CASSLETGANTGELFF.

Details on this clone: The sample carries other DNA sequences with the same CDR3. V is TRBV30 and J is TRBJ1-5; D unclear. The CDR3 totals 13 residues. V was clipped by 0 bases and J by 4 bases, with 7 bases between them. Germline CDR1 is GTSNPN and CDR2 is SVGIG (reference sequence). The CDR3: CAWSVLGNQPQHF. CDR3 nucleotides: TGTGCCTGGAGTGTACTCGGGAATCAGCCCCAGCATTTT.

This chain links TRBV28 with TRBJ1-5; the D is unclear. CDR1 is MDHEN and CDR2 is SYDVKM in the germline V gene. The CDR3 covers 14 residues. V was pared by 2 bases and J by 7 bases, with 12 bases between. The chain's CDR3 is CASSLHGSGQPQHF. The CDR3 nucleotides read TGTGCCAGCAGTTTACACGGGTCCGGGCAGCCCCAGCATTTT.

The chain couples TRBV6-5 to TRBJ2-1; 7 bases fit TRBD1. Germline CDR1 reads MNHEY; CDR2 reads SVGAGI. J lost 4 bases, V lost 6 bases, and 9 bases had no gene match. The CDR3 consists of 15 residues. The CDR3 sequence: CASRHTGEYYNEQFF. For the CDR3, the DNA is TGTGCCAGCAGGCACACAGGGGAATATTACAATGAGCAGTTCTTC.